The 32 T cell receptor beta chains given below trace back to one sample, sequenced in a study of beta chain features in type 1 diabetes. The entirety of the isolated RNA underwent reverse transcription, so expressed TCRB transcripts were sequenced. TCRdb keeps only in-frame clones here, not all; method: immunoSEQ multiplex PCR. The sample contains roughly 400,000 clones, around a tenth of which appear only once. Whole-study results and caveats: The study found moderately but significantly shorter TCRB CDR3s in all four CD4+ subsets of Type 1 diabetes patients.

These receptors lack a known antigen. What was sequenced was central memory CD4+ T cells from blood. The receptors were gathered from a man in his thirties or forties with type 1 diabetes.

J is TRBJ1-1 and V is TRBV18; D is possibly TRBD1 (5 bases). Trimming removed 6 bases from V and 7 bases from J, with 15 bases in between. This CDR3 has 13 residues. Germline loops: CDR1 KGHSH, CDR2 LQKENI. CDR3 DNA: TGTGCCAGCTCCTTTGACAGCAGGGTTGAAGCTTTCTTT. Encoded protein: CASSFDSRVEAFF.

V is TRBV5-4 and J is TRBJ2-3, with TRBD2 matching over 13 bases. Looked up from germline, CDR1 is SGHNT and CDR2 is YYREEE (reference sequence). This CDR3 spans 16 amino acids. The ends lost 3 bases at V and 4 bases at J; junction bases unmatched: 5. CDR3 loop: CASSWTSGSVADTQYF. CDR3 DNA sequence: TGTGCCAGCAGCTGGACTAGCGGGAGTGTCGCAGATACGCAGTATTTT.

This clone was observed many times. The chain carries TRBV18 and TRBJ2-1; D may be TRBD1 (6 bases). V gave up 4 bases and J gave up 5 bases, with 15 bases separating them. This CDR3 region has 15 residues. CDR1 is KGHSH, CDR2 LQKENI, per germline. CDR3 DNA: TGTGCCAGCTCACAGCGCCGGGACATAAACAATGAGCAGTTCTTC. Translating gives CASSQRRDINNEQFF.

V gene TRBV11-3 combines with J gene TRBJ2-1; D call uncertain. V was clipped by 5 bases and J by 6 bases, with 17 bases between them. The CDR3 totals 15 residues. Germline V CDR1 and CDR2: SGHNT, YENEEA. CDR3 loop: CASSLTSTATNEQFF. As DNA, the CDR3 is TGTGCCAGCAGCCTCACATCGACTGCAACCAATGAGCAGTTCTTC.

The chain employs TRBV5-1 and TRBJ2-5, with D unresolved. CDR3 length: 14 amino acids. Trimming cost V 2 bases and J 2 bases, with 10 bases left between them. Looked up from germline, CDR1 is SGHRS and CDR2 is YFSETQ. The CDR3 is CASSFRVSQETQYF. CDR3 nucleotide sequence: TGCGCCAGCAGCTTCCGGGTCTCACAAGAGACCCAGTACTTC.

CDR3 nucleotides: TGCGCCAGCAGCTTGAGCGGAAGTCCCGACGAGCAGTACTTC. This translates into CASSLSGSPDEQYF. The chain has TRBV5-1 and TRBJ2-7, with a possible D match to TRBD2 (5 bases). V shed 1 base and J shed 5 bases, with 13 bases lying between them. This CDR3 comprises 14 residues. The V gene's germline CDR1 is SGHRS and CDR2 YFSETQ.

The CDR3 nucleotides read TGTGCCAGTAGTATCGGGACAGGGGGCTCCTACGAGCAGTACTTC. It yields the protein CASSIGTGGSYEQYF. This rearrangement joins TRBV19 to TRBJ2-7, with 11 bases lining up with TRBD1. CDR3 size: 15 residues. Germline loops: CDR1 LNHDA, CDR2 SQIVND (reference sequence). Germline trimming cut 3 bases from V and 0 bases from J; bases unmatched to any gene: 1.

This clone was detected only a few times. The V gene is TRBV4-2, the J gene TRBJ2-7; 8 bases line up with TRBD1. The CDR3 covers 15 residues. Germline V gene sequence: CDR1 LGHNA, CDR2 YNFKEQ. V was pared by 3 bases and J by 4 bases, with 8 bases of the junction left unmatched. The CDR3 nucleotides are TGTGCCAGCAGCCAGGGCGGACAGGGAGATTACGAGCAGTACTTC. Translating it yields CASSQGGQGDYEQYF.

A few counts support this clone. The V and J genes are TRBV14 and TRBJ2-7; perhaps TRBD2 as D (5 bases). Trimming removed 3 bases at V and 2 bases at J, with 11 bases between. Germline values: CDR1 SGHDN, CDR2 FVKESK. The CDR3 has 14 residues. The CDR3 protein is CASSHTGITYEQYF. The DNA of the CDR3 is TGTGCCAGCAGCCACACCGGGATTACCTACGAGCAGTACTTC. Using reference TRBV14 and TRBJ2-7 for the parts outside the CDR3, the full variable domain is EAGVTQFPSHSVIEKGQTVTLRCDPISGHDNLYWYRRVMGKEIKFLLHFVKESKQDESGMPNNRFLAERTGGTYSTLKVQPAELEDSGVYFCASSHTGITYEQYFGPGTRLTVT.

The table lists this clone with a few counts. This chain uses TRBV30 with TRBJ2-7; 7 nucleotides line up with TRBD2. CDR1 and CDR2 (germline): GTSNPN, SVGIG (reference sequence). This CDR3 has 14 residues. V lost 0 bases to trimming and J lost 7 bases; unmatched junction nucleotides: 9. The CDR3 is CAWSVFQAGSEQYF. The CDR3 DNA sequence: TGTGCCTGGAGTGTTTTTCAAGCGGGATCAGAGCAGTACTTC.

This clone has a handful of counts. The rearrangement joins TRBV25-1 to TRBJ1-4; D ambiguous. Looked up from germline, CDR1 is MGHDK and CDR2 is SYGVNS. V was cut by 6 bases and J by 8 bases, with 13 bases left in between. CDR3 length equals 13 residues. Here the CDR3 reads CASRVVGNEKLFF. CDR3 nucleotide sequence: TGTGCCAGCAGGGTCGTTGGGAACGAAAAACTGTTTTTT.

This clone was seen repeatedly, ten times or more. For the CDR3, the DNA is TGTGCCAGCAGTGTACAACCAAGGGAGCATGGCTACACCTTC. It is translated as CASSVQPREHGYTF. The V call is TRBV28, the J call TRBJ1-2; no reliable D call. V was pared by 5 bases and J by 6 bases, with 16 bases between. CDR3 length: 14 residues. In germline, CDR1 is MDHEN, CDR2 SYDVKM.

The CDR3 nucleotides are TGTGCCAGCAGCTCGACCCGGGACGCTTCCTACAATGAGCAGTTCTTC. Protein: CASSSTRDASYNEQFF. The chain has TRBV7-3 and TRBJ2-1; D might be TRBD1 or TRBD2, each matching 5 bases. Trimming stripped 4 bases from V and 1 base from J, with 14 bases between. The CDR3 length is 16 residues. Germline CDR1 and CDR2: SGHTA and FQGTGA.

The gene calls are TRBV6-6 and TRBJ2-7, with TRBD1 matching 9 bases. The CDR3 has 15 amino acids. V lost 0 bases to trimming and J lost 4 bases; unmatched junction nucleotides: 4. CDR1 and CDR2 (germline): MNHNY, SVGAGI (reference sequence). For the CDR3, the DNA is TGTGCCAGCAGTTACTCGACCGACAGGGGGTACGAGCAGTACTTC. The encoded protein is CASSYSTDRGYEQYF.

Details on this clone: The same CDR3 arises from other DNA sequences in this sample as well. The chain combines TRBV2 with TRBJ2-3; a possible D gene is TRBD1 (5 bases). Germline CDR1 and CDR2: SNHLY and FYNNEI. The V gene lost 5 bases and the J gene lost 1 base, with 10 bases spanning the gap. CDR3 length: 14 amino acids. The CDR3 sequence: CASSRQGGTDTQYF. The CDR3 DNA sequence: TGTGCCAGCAGTCGCCAGGGCGGCACAGATACGCAGTATTTT. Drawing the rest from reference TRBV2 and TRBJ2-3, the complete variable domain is EPEVTQTPSHQVTQMGQEVILRCVPISNHLYFYWYRQILGQKVEFLVSFYNNEISEKSEIFDDQFSVERPDGSNFTLKIRSTKLEDSAMYFCASSRQGGTDTQYFGPGTRLTVL.

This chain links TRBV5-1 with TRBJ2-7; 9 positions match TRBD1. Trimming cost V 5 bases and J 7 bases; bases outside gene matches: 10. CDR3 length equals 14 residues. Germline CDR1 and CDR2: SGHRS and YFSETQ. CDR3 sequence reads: CASSAGQGLWEQYF. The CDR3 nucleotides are TGCGCCAGCAGTGCGGGACAGGGTTTATGGGAGCAGTACTTC.

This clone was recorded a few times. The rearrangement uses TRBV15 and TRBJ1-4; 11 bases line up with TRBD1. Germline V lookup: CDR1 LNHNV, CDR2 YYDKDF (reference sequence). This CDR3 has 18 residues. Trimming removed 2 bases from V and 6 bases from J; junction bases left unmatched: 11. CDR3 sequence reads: CATSRSGRGGQGDEKLFF. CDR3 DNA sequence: TGTGCCACCAGCAGATCCGGGAGAGGGGGACAGGGGGATGAAAAACTGTTTTTT.

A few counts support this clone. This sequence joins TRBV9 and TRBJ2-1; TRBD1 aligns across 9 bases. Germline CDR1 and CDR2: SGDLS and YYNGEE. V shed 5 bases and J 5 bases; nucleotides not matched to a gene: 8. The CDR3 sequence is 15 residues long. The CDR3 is CASSPGTGLNNEQFF. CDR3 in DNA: TGTGCCAGCAGTCCTGGGACAGGGCTGAACAATGAGCAGTTCTTC.

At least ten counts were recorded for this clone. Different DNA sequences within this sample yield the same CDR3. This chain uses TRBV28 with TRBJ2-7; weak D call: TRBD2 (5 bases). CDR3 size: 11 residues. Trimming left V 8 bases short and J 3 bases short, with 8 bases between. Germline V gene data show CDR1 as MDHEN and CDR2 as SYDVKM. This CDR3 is CASRTYYEQYF. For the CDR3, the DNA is TGTGCCAGCCGGACTTACTACGAGCAGTACTTC.

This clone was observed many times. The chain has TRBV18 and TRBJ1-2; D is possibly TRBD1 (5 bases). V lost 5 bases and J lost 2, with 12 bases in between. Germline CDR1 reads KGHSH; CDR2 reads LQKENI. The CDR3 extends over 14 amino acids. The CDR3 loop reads CASSTGLGNYGYTF. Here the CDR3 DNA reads TGTGCCAGCTCAACGGGACTGGGGAACTATGGCTACACCTTC.

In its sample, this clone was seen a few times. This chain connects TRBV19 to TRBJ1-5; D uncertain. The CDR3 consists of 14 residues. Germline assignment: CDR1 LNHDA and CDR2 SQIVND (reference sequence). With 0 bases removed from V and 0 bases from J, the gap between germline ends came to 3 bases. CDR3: CASSIDHSNQPQHF. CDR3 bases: TGTGCCAGTAGTATAGATCATAGCAATCAGCCCCAGCATTTT.

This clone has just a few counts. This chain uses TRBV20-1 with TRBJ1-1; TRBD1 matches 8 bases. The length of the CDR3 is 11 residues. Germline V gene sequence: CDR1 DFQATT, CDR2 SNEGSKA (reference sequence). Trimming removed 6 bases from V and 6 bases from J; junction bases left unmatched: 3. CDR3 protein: CSARGQAEAFF. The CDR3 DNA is TGCAGTGCCCGGGGACAGGCTGAAGCTTTCTTT.

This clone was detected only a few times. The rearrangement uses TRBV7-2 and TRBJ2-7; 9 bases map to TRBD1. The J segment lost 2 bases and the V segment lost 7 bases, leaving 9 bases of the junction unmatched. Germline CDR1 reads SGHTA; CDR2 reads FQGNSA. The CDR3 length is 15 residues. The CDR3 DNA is TGTGCCAGCACCCCAGACAGGGGGACCACCTACGAGCAGTACTTC. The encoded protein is CASTPDRGTTYEQYF. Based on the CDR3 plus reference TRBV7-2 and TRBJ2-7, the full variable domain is GAGVSQSPSNKVTEKGKDVELRCDPISGHTALYWYRQSLGQGLEFLIYFQGNSAPDKSGLPSDRFSAERTGGSVSTLTIQRTQQEDSAVYLCASTPDRGTTYEQYFGPGTRLTVT.

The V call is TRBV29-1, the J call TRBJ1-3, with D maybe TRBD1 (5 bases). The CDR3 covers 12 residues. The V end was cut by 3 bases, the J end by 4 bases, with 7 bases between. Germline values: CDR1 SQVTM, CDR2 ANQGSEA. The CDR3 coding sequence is TGCAGCGTTGATGCAGGGGGAAACACCATATATTTT. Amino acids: CSVDAGGNTIYF.

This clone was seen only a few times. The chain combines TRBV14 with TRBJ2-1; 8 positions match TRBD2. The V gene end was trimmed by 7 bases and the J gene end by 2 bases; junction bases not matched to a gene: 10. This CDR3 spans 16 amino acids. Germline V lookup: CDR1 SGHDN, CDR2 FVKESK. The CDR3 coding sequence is TGTGCCAGCACCCCCCAAGCGGGAGTCCCCTACAATGAGCAGTTCTTC. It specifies CASTPQAGVPYNEQFF.

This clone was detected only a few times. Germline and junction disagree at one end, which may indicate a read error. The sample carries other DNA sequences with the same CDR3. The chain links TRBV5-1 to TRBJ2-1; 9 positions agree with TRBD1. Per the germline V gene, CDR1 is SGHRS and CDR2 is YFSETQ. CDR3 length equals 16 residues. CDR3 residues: CASSWKGQGGYNEQFF. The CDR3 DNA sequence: TGTGCCAGCAGCTGGAAGGGACAGGGAGGCTACAATGAGCAGTTCTTC.

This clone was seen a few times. CDR3 in amino acids: CASSPPSLGRNEQFF. The CDR3, as DNA: TGTGCCAGCTCACCCCCCTCCCTAGGTAGGAATGAGCAGTTCTTC. This chain joins TRBV18 and TRBJ2-1; D uncertain. V lost 3 bases, J lost 7 bases, and 16 bases lay in between. This CDR3 spans 15 amino acids. Germline V gene data show CDR1 as KGHSH and CDR2 as LQKENI.

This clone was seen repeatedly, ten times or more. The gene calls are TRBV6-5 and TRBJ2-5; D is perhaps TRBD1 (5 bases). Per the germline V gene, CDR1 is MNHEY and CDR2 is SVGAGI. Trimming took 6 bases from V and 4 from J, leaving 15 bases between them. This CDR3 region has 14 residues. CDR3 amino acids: CASSTTSQGETQYF. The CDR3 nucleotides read TGTGCCAGCAGCACCACCTCCCAGGGAGAGACCCAGTACTTC.

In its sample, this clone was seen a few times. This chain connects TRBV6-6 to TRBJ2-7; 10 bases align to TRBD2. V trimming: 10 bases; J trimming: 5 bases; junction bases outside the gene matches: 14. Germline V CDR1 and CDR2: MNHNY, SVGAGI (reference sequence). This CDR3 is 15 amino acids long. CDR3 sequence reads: CAIRVTSGKFHEQYF. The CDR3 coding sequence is TGTGCCATCAGGGTCACTAGCGGGAAATTTCACGAGCAGTACTTC.

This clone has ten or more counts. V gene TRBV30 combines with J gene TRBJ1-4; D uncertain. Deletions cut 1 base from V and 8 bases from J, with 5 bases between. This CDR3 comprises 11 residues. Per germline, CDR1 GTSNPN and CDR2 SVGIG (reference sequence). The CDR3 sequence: CAWSAGEKLFF. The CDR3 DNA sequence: TGTGCCTGGAGTGCCGGAGAAAAACTGTTTTTT.

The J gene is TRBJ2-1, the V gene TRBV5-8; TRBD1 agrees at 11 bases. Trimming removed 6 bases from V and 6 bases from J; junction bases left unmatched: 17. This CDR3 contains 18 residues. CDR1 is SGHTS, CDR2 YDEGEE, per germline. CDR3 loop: CASIIGPVGQGAGNEQFF. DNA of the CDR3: TGTGCCAGCATCATCGGCCCCGTCGGACAGGGGGCTGGCAATGAGCAGTTCTTC.

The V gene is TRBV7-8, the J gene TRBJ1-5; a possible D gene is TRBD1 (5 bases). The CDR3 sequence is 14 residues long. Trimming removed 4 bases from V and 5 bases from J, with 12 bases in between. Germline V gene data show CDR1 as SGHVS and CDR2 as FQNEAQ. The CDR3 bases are TGTGCCAGCAGCTGGGGGACGGAACATCAGCCCCAGCATTTT. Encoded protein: CASSWGTEHQPQHF.